This T cell receptor (beta chain) was captured by sequencing in a study of tumor-infiltrating lymphocytes in primary liver carcinoma. Study in general: Patients comprised men and women whose ages fell between 30 and 69 years.

Germline CDR1 is MNHEY and CDR2 is SVGAGI. CDR3 length equals 15 residues. Total RNA (approximately 0.5 ug) served as template for TCR beta cDNA synthesis primed by a constant-region primer. Each TCR beta library was derived from three nested multiplex PCR rounds that employed slightly modified ARM-PCR. Primers for the first two PCR rounds were TRBV1-TRBV30 forward primers and a C-beta reverse primer (roughly 10 cycles per round). MiXCR, applied by TCRdb to the multiplex PCR reads, yields one record per CDR3 protein. The data hold some 120,000 distinct CDR3 sequences, with approximately 64% observed a single time. In regard to this clonotype: Its antigen remains unknown. Sequence at one end of the junction differs from germline and may be a read error.

Co-extraction of both nucleic acids (RNA and DNA) used 20-30 mg of unsorted bulk tissue. Study conclusions and caveats: For tumor-adjacent and tumor-blood pairs, overlap was less than that seen for tumor region pairs. When set against blood, tumors had a significantly higher top-250-clone fraction (p = 0.039).

This chain uses TRBV6-5 with TRBJ2-1; D perhaps matches TRBD2 (5 bases). Sequencing was carried out using liver tumor tissue from sampling region 3. Subset given: tumor region T3, left-lateral pole. The receptor's source is a woman in her fifties or sixties with primary liver carcinoma and hepatitis B virus infection. The CDR3 coding sequence is TGTGCCAGCACTCCAAAATGGATAGACTACAATGAGCGGTTCTTC. Translating it yields CASTPKWIDYNERFF.